Below, one T cell receptor (beta chain) is given with its context. V shed 7 bases and J 6 bases; nucleotides not matched to a gene: 8. The CDR3 contains 14 residues. Germline V gene sequence: CDR1 MNHEY, CDR2 SVGAGI. These data are taken from a study of blood T cell repertoires in COVID-19. Study context: T cells, B-cell-depleted T cells, or PBMCs provided the cDNA or gDNA that served as material.

Original methodology: Amplification of reference gene primers was used by the study to estimate nucleated cell counts. Repertoires were generated with immunoSEQ multiplex PCR, while TCRdb's copy carries only in-frame clones and drops some. That table supplies the V and J calls and clone size; D and trimming were determined from the DNA. The sample records approximately 93,000 clones, 86% being singletons. This chain connects TRBV6-5 to TRBJ2-1; 8 bases match TRBD1. The TCR originated in a man aged 45-65 years with active or convalescent COVID-19. The sequenced sample consisted of peripheral blood. The chain's CDR3 is CASMAGTGSNEQFF. CDR3 nucleotide sequence: TGTGCCAGCATGGCCGGGACAGGAAGCAATGAGCAGTTCTTC.